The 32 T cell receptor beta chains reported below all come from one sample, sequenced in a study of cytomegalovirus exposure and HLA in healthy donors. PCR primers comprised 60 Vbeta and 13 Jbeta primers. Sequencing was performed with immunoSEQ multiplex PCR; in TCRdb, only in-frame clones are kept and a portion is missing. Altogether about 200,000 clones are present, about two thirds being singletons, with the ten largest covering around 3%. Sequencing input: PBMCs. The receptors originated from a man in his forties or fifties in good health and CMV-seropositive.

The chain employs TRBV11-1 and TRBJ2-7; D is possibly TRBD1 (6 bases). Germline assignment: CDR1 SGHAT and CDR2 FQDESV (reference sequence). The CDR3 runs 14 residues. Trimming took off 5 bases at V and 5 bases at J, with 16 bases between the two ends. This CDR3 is CASSKSQGIHEQYF. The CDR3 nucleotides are TGTGCCAGCAGCAAATCCCAGGGGATCCACGAGCAGTACTTC. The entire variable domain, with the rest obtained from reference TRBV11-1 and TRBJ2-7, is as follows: EAEVAQSPRYKITEKSQAVAFWCDPISGHATLYWYRQILGQGPELLVQFQDESVVDDSQLPKDRFSAERLKGVDSTLKIQPAELGDSAMYLCASSKSQGIHEQYFGPGTRLTVT.

The CDR3 DNA reads as TGCGCCAGCAGCTTGGCCCGGACTAGCGATGAGACCCAGTACTTC. It is translated as CASSLARTSDETQYF. V and J are TRBV5-1 and TRBJ2-5, with 9 positions matching TRBD2. After removal of 0 bases from V and 5 bases from J, the junction contained 5 bases not matched to a gene. Germline V lookup: CDR1 SGHRS, CDR2 YFSETQ. The CDR3 loop spans 15 amino acids.

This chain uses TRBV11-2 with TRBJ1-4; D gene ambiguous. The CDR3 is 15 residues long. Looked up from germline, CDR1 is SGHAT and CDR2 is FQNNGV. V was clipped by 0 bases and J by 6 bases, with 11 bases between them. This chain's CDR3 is CASSLEGKADEKLFF. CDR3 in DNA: TGTGCCAGCAGCTTAGAGGGCAAAGCGGATGAAAAACTGTTTTTT.

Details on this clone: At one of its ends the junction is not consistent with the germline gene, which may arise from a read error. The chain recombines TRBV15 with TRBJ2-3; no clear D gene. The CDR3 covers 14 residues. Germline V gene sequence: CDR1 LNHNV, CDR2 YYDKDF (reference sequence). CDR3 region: CATTRDHRTDTQYF. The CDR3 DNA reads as TGTGCCACCACCAGAGACCATCGCACAGATACGCAGTATTTT. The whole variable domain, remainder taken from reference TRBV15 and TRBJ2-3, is DAMVIQNPRYQVTQFGKPVTLSCSQTLNHNVMYWYQQKSSQAPKLLFHYYDKDFNNEADTPDNFQSRRPNTSFCFLDIRSPGLGDTAMYLCATTRDHRTDTQYFGPGTRLTVL.

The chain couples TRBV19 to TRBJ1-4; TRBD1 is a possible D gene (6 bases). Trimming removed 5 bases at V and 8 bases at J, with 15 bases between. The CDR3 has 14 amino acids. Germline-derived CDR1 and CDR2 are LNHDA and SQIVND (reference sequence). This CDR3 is CASSSQGGREKLFF. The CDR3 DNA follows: TGTGCCAGTAGTTCACAGGGCGGTAGGGAAAAACTGTTTTTT.

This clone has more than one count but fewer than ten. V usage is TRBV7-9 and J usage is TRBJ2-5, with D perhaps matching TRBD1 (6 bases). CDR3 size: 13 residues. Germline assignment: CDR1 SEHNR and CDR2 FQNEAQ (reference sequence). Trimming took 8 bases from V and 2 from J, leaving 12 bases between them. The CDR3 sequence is CASGNQGQETQYF. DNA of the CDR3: TGTGCCAGCGGCAACCAGGGGCAAGAGACCCAGTACTTC. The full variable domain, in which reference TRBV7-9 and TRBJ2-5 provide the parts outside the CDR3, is DTGVSQNPRHKITKRGQNVTFRCDPISEHNRLYWYRQTLGQGPEFLTYFQNEAQLEKSRLLSDRFSAERPKGSFSTLEIQRTEQGDSAMYLCASGNQGQETQYFGPGTRLLVL.

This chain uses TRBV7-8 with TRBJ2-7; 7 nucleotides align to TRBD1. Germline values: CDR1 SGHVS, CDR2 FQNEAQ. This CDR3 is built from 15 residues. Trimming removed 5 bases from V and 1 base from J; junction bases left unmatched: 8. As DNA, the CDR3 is TGTGCCAGCAGCGGTTCCAGGGGGTCGTCCTACGAGCAGTACTTC. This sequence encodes CASSGSRGSSYEQYF. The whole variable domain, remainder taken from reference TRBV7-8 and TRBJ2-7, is GAGVSQSPRYKVAKRGQDVALRCDPISGHVSLFWYQQALGQGPEFLTYFQNEAQLDKSGLPSDRFFAERPEGSVSTLKIQRTQQEDSAVYLCASSGSRGSSYEQYFGPGTRLTVT.

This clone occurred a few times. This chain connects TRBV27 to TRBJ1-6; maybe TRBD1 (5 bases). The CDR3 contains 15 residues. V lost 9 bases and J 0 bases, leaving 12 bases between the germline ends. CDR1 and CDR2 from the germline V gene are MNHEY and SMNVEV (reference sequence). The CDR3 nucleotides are TGTGCCAGTAAATGGGGCAGCTCCTATAATTCACCCCTCCACTTT. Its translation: CASKWGSSYNSPLHF.

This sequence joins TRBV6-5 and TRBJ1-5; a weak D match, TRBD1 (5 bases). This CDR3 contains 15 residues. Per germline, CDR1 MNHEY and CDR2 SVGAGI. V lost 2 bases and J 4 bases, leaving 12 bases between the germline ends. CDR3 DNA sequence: TGTGCCAGCAGTTACGGGGGGGACGGGAATCAGCCCCAGCATTTT. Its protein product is CASSYGGDGNQPQHF.

The CDR3 sequence is CATRGGDPAKNIQYF. CDR3 bases: TGTGCCACCCGGGGAGGGGACCCAGCCAAAAACATTCAGTACTTC. The rearrangement links TRBV28 to TRBJ2-4; 7 nucleotides align to TRBD2. Germline CDR1 and CDR2: MDHEN and SYDVKM. CDR3 length: 15 residues. The junction had 9 bases not matched to a gene; V was cut back by 10 bases and J by 0 bases.

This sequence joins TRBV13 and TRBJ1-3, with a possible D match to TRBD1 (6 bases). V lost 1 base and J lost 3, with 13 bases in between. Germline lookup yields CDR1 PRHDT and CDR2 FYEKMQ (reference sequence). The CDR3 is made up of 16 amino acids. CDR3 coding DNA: TGTGCCAGCAGCTTAGAGGGGGGGGCAGATGGAAACACCATATATTTT. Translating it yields CASSLEGGADGNTIYF.

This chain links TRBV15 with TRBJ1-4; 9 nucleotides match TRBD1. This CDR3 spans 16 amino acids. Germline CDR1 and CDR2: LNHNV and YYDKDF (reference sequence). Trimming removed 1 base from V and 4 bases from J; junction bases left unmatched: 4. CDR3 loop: CATSRVQDRGNEKLFF. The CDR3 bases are TGTGCCACCAGCAGAGTACAGGACAGGGGTAATGAAAAACTGTTTTTT.

The CDR3 bases are TGCGCCAGCAGCTTGGTCGAGTACACCGGGGAGCTGTTTTTT. It codes for CASSLVEYTGELFF. V usage is TRBV5-1 and J usage is TRBJ2-2; unclear D gene. This CDR3 spans 14 amino acids. Germline CDR1 SGHRS, CDR2 YFSETQ. The V end was cut by 0 bases, the J end by 3 bases, with 6 bases between.

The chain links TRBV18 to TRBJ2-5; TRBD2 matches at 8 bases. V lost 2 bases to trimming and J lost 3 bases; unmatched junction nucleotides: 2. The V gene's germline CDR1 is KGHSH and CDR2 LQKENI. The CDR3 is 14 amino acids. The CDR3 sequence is CASSPEAGEETQYF. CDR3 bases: TGTGCCAGCTCACCAGAAGCGGGGGAAGAGACCCAGTACTTC.

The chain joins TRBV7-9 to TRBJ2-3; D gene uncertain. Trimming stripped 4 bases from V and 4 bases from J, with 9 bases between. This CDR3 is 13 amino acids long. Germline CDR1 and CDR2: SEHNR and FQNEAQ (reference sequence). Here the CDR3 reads CASSSYSPDTQYF. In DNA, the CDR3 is TGTGCCAGCAGCTCTTACTCCCCAGATACGCAGTATTTT.

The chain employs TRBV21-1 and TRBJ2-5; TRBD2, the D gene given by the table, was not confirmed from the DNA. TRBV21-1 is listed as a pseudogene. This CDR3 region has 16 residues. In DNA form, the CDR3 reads TGTGCCAGCAGCAAAGCGCGGGGGGGTTTCCAAGAGACCCAGTACTTC. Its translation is CASSKARGGFQETQYF.

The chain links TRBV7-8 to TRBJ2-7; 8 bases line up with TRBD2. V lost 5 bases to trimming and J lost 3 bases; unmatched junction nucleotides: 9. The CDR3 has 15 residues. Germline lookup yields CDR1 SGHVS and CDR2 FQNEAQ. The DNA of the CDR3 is TGTGCCAGCAGCGGGGGCGGCCTAGCGGGCTACGAGCAGTACTTC. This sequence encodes CASSGGGLAGYEQYF.

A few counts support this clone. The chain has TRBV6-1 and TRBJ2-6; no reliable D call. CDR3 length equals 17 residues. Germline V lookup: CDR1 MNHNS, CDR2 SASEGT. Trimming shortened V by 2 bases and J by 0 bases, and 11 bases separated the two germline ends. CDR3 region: CASSEFWQSSGANVLTF. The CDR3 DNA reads TGTGCCAGCAGTGAATTTTGGCAGTCCTCTGGGGCCAACGTCCTGACTTTC.

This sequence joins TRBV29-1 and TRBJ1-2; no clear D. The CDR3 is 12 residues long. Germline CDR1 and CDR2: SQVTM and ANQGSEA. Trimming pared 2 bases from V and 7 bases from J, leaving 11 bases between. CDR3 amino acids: CSVEYPGGGYTF. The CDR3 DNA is TGCAGCGTTGAATACCCGGGTGGTGGCTACACCTTC.

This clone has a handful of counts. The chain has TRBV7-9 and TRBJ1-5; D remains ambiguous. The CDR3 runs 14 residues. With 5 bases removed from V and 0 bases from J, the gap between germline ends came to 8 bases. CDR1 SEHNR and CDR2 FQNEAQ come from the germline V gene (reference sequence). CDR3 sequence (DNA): TGTGCCAGCAGCCGTCCGGGTAGCAATCAGCCCCAGCATTTT. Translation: CASSRPGSNQPQHF.

CDR3 sequence: CASTLLNEQFF. In DNA, the CDR3 is TGTGCCAGTACCCTACTAAATGAGCAGTTCTTC. The V and J genes are TRBV19 and TRBJ2-1; D remains unclear. Trimming left V 7 bases short and J 7 bases short, with 8 bases between. CDR1 is LNHDA, CDR2 SQIVND, per germline (reference sequence). The CDR3 length is 11 residues.

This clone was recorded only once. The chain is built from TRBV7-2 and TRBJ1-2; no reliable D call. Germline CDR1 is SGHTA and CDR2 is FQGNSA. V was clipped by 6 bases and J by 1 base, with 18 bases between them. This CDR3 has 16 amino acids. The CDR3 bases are TGTGCCAGCAGTGACGGAGTGGGTGGTTTTAACTATGGCTACACCTTC. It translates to CASSDGVGGFNYGYTF. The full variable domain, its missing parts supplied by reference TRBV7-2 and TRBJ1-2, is GAGVSQSPSNKVTEKGKDVELRCDPISGHTALYWYRQSLGQGLEFLIYFQGNSAPDKSGLPSDRFSAERTGGSVSTLTIQRTQQEDSAVYLCASSDGVGGFNYGYTFGSGTRLTVV.

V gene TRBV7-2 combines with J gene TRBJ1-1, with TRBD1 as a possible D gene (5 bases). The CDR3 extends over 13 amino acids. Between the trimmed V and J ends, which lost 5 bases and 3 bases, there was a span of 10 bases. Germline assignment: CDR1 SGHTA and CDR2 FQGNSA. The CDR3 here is CASSLTGDTEAFF. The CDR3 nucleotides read TGTGCCAGCAGCCTCACGGGGGACACTGAAGCTTTCTTT.

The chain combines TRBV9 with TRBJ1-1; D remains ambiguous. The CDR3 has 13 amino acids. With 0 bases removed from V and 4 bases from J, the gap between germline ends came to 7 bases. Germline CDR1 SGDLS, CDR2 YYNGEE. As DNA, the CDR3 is TGTGCCAGCAGCGTAGTTGGGCCCACTGAAGCTTTCTTT. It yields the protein CASSVVGPTEAFF. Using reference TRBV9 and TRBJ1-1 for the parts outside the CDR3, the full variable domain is DSGVTQTPKHLITATGQRVTLRCSPRSGDLSVYWYQQSLDQGLQFLIQYYNGEERAKGNILERFSAQQFPDLHSELNLSSLELGDSALYFCASSVVGPTEAFFGQGTRLTVV.

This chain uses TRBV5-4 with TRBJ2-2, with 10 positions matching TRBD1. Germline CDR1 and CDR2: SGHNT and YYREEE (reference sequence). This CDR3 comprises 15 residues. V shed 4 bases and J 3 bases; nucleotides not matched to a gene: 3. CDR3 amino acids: CASSPGQGDTGELFF. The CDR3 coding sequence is TGTGCCAGCAGCCCCGGACAGGGGGACACCGGGGAGCTGTTTTTT. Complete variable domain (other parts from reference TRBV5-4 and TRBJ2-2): ETGVTQSPTHLIKTRGQQVTLRCSSQSGHNTVSWYQQALGQGPQFIFQYYREEENGRGNFPPRFSGLQFPNYSSELNVNALELDDSALYLCASSPGQGDTGELFFGEGSRLTVL.

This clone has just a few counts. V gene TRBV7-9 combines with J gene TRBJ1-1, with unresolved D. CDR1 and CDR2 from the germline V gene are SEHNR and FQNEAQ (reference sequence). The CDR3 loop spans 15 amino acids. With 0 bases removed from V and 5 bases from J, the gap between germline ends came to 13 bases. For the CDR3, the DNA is TGTGCCAGCAGCTTAGCGGGCGAAGGGAGGACTGAAGCTTTCTTT. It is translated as CASSLAGEGRTEAFF.

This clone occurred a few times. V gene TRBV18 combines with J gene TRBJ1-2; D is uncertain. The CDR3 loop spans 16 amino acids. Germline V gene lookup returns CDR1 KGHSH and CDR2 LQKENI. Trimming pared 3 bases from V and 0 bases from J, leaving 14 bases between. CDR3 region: CASSPVLLATNYGYTF. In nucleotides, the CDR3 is TGTGCCAGCTCACCGGTCCTCTTAGCCACTAACTATGGCTACACCTTC.

The CDR3 DNA reads as TGCGCCAGCAGCTTAAGGACAGGGATTGACACTGAAGCTTTCTTT. Encoded protein: CASSLRTGIDTEAFF. The gene calls are TRBV5-1 and TRBJ1-1, with TRBD1 matching over 8 bases. The CDR3 covers 15 residues. V was pared by 2 bases and J by 3 bases, with 6 bases of the junction left unmatched. Germline V gene lookup returns CDR1 SGHRS and CDR2 YFSETQ.

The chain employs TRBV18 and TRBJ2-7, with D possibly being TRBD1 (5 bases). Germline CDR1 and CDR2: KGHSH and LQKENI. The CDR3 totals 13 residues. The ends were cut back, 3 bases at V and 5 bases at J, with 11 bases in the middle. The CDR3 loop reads CASSPEQADEQYF. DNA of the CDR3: TGTGCCAGCTCACCGGAACAGGCCGACGAGCAGTACTTC.

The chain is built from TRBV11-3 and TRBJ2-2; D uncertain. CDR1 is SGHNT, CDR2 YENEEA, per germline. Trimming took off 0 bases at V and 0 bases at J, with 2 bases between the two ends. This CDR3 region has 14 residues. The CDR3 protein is CASSLDANTGELFF. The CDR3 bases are TGTGCCAGCAGCTTAGACGCGAACACCGGGGAGCTGTTTTTT.

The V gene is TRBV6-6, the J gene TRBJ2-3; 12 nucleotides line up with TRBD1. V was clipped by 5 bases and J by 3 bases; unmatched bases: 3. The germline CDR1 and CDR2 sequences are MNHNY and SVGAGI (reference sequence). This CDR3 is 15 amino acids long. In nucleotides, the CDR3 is TGTGCCAGCAGTCCGGGACAGGGGGCGACAGATACGCAGTATTTT. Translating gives CASSPGQGATDTQYF.

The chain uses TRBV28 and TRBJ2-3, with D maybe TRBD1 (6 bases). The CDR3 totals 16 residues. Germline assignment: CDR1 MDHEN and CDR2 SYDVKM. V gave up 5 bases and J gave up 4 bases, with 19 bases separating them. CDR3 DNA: TGTGCCAGCAGTCGTCCCCCTGGACAGCTGGCAGATACGCAGTATTTT. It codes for CASSRPPGQLADTQYF.